This T cell receptor beta chain was recovered during a study of cytomegalovirus exposure and HLA in healthy donors. Study in general: Earlier findings included more than 95 million unique TCR beta sequences obtained from about 180 million T cells. Assignment to the Caucasian-associated ancestry cluster applied to about 80% of the approximately 420 genotyped donors. Whole-study results and caveats: Follow-up analysis later connected one missense variant in DCLRE1C with trimming of TCR beta V- and J-genes.

This CDR3 has 16 amino acids. Germline assignment: CDR1 MNHEY and CDR2 SMNVEV (reference sequence). Deletions cut 2 bases from V and 2 bases from J, with 13 bases between. As to this clone: What it binds is unknown.

Both 60 Vbeta primers and 13 Jbeta primers went into the PCR. Assay used: immunoSEQ multiplex PCR; TCRdb lists only in-frame clones, some missing. The sample contains roughly 120,000 clones, roughly 80% of which appear only once. This clonotype originated in a woman younger than 30 in good health and CMV-seronegative. The chain is built from TRBV27 and TRBJ2-1, with TRBD2 as a possible D gene (7 bases). The sequenced material came from PBMCs. CDR3 in DNA: TGTGCCAGCAGTTTAGGGGGGGACATAACCTACAATGAGCAGTTCTTC. Protein: CASSLGGDITYNEQFF.